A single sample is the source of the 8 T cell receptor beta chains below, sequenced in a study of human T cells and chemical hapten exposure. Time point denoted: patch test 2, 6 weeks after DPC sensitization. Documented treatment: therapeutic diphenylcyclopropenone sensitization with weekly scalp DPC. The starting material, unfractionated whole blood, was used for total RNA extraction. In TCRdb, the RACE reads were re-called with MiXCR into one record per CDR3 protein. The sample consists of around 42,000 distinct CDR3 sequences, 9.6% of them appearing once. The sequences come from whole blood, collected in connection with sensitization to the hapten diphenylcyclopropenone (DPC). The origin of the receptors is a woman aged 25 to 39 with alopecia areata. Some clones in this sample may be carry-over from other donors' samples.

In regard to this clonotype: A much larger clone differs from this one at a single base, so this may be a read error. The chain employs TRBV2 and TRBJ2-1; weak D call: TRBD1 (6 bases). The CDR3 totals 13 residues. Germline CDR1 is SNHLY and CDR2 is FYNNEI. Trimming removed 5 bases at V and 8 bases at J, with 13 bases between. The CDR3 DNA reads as TGTGCCAGCAGTTTCCAGGGGTACTATGAGCAGTTCTTC. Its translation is CASSFQGYYEQFF.

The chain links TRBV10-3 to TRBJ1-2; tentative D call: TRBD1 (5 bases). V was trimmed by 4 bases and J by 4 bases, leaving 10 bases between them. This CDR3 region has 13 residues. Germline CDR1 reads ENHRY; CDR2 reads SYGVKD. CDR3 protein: CAISAGPGYGYTF. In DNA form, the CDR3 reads TGTGCCATCAGTGCGGGACCCGGCTATGGCTACACCTTC.

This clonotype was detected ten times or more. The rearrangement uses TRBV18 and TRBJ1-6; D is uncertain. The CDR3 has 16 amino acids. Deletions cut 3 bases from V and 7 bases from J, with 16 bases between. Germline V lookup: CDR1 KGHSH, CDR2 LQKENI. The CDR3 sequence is CASSPVYRVDNSPLHF. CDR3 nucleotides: TGTGCCAGCTCACCTGTTTATCGGGTTGACAATTCACCCCTCCACTTT. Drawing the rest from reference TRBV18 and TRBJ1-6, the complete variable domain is NAGVMQNPRHLVRRRGQEARLRCSPMKGHSHVYWYRQLPEEGLKFMVYLQKENIIDESGMPKERFSAEFPKEGPSILRIQQVVRGDSAAYFCASSPVYRVDNSPLHFGNGTRLTVT.

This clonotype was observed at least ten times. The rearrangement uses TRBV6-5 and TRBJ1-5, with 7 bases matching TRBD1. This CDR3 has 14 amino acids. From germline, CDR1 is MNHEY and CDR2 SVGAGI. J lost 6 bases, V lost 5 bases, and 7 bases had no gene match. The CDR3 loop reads CASSPDRDGQPQHF. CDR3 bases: TGTGCCAGCAGTCCCGACAGGGACGGTCAGCCCCAGCATTTT.

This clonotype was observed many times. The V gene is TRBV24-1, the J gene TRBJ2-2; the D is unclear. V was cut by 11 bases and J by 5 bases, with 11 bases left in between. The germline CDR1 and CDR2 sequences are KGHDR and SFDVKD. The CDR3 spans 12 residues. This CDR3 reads CAIARLTGELFF. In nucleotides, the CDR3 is TGTGCCATCGCTCGCCTGACCGGGGAGCTGTTTTTT.

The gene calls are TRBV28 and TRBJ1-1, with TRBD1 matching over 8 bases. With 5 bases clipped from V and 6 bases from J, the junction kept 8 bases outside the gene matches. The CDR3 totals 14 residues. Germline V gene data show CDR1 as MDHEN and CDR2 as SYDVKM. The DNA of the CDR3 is TGTGCCAGCAGTCGGACAGGGCCGGGGGCTGAAGCTTTCTTT. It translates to CASSRTGPGAEAFF.

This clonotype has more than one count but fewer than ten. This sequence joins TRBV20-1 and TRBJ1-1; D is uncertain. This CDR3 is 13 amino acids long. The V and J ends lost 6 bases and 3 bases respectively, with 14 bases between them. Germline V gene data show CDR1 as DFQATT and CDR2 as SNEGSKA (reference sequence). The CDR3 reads CSAKSPSHTEAFF. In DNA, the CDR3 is TGCAGTGCGAAGTCCCCCAGCCACACTGAAGCTTTCTTT.

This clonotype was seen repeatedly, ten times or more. CDR3 sequence: CSAPGPGGSYNEQFF. DNA for the CDR3: TGCAGTGCTCCTGGGCCCGGGGGGTCCTACAATGAGCAGTTCTTC. The V call is TRBV20-1, the J call TRBJ2-1; 7 nucleotides line up with TRBD2. Trimming at V came to 5 bases and at J to 1 base, leaving 8 bases not matched to a gene. Per the germline V gene, CDR1 is DFQATT and CDR2 is SNEGSKA (reference sequence). This CDR3 contains 15 residues.